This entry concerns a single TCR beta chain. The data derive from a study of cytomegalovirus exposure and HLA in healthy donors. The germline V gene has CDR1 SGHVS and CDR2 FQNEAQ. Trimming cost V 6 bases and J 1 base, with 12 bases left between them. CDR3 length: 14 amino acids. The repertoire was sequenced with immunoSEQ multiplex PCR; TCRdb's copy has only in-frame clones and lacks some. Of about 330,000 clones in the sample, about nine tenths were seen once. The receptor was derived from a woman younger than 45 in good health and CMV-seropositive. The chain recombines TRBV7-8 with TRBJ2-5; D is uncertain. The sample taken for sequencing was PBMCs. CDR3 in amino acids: CASRLYSSQETQYF. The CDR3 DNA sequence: TGTGCCAGCAGACTATACAGCTCCCAAGAGACCCAGTACTTC.